Each of the 30 T cell receptor beta chains below was sequenced from the same sample in a study of T-cell reconstitution after alpha-beta-depleted transplantation in children. It was with unique molecular identifiers that the TCRbeta library was prepared. TCRdb recomputed calls from the PCR reads with MiXCR, one row per CDR3 protein. The sample carries a few hundred thousand distinct CDR3 sequences, roughly 18% recorded once. The sequencing used PBMCs from the stem cell graft donor, collected from the stem cell graft. The source is a human donor who donated a stem cell graft to a child with acute lymphoblastic leukemia.

There are a few counts of this clonotype. V and J are TRBV6-1 and TRBJ2-3; D is unresolved. CDR1 MNHNS and CDR2 SASEGT come from the germline V gene. The CDR3 has 12 amino acids. Trimming shortened V by 6 bases and J by 6 bases, and 10 bases separated the two germline ends. CDR3 sequence: CASRVGLDTQYF. The CDR3 region has the DNA TGTGCCAGCAGGGTGGGATTGGATACGCAGTATTTT.

This clonotype was seen a few times. This sequence joins TRBV7-2 and TRBJ1-2; D not certain. Trimming stripped 5 bases from V and 6 bases from J, with 16 bases between. This CDR3 is 14 amino acids long. CDR1 is SGHTA and CDR2 is FQGNSA in the germline V gene. CDR3 in DNA: TGTGCCAGCAGCCCCTACCTAGAACGGGATGGCTACACCTTC. Translation gives CASSPYLERDGYTF.

J is TRBJ2-1 and V is TRBV4-1, with D possibly matching TRBD1 (6 bases). The CDR3 runs 16 residues. The V gene lost 4 bases and the J gene lost 0 bases, with 13 bases spanning the gap. The germline V gene has CDR1 MGHRA and CDR2 YSYEKL. The CDR3 DNA reads as TGCGCCAGCAGCCCAAGGACAGACCTCTCCTACAATGAGCAGTTCTTC. Translation: CASSPRTDLSYNEQFF.

This clonotype was detected only a few times. The rearrangement joins TRBV2 to TRBJ2-3, with 7 bases identical to TRBD2. The germline V gene encodes CDR1 SNHLY and CDR2 FYNNEI. CDR3 length: 16 amino acids. The V and J ends lost 3 bases and 2 bases, in that order; junction bases with no gene match: 8. This chain's CDR3 is CASSDPLADLTDTQYF. CDR3 nucleotide sequence: TGTGCCAGCAGTGACCCCCTAGCGGACCTCACAGATACGCAGTATTTT.

This chain connects TRBV14 to TRBJ2-1; D not certain. With 6 bases removed from V and 5 bases from J, the gap between germline ends came to 14 bases. The CDR3 covers 14 residues. Germline loops: CDR1 SGHDN, CDR2 FVKESK. CDR3 coding DNA: TGTGCCAGCAGTCCCCATAACCTCCACAATGAGCAGTTCTTC. This translates into CASSPHNLHNEQFF.

At least ten counts were recorded for this clonotype. This sequence joins TRBV12-3 or TRBV12-4 and TRBJ2-1, with 9 bases fitting TRBD2. The ends lost 5 bases at V and 0 bases at J; junction bases unmatched: 2. The CDR3 is 15 residues long. The chain's CDR3 is CASSASGASYNEQFF. The DNA of the CDR3 is TGTGCCAGCAGTGCTAGCGGGGCCTCCTACAATGAGCAGTTCTTC.

This clonotype was observed a handful of times. The chain joins TRBV29-1 to TRBJ2-7; D might be TRBD2 (6 bases). Germline CDR1 reads SQVTM; CDR2 reads ANQGSEA. Trimming removed 7 bases from V and 2 bases from J, with 18 bases in between. CDR3 length equals 14 residues. CDR3 in DNA: TGCAGCGCCAAGGGGCTAGCGCCCACCTACGAGCAGTACTTC. Its protein product is CSAKGLAPTYEQYF.

The J gene is TRBJ1-5, the V gene TRBV7-2, with D possibly being TRBD1 (5 bases). The CDR3 spans 16 residues. Germline-derived CDR1 and CDR2 are SGHTA and FQGNSA. V lost 1 base, J lost 5 bases, and 15 bases lay in between. CDR3 in DNA: TGTGCCAGCAGCTTAGGGACCGGACACTTTTATCAGCCCCAGCATTTT. It codes for CASSLGTGHFYQPQHF.

This clonotype has just a few counts. The gene calls are TRBV4-1 and TRBJ1-5; no reliable D call. Germline CDR1 is MGHRA and CDR2 is YSYEKL. Trimming took off 2 bases at V and 6 bases at J, with 8 bases between the two ends. The CDR3 length is 13 residues. CDR3 DNA sequence: TGCGCCAGCAGCCAATCCCTAGCTCAGCCCCAGCATTTT. Translated, it gives CASSQSLAQPQHF.

This clonotype came up a few times. The gene calls are TRBV12-3 or TRBV12-4 and TRBJ2-5, with 7 positions matching TRBD2. J lost 2 bases, V lost 7 bases, and 7 bases had no gene match. The CDR3 is 14 amino acids. This CDR3 is CASTGTSVQETQYF. DNA of the CDR3: TGTGCCAGCACGGGAACTAGCGTACAAGAGACCCAGTACTTC.

This clonotype was observed many times. The V and J genes are TRBV7-9 and TRBJ1-5; D remains unclear. Per germline, CDR1 SEHNR and CDR2 FQNEAQ (reference sequence). The CDR3 sequence is 13 residues long. V gave up 1 base and J gave up 7 bases, with 8 bases separating them. The CDR3 sequence: CASSLGVDQPQHF. Written as DNA, the CDR3 is TGTGCCAGCAGCTTAGGAGTCGACCAGCCCCAGCATTTT.

The genes are TRBV20-1 and TRBJ2-5; D gene ambiguous. The V and J ends lost 3 bases and 0 bases respectively, with 17 bases between them. CDR3 size: 16 residues. Per germline, CDR1 DFQATT and CDR2 SNEGSKA (reference sequence). The CDR3 coding sequence is TGCAGTGCTAGTCGTGGCAGCCACCCTTACCAAGAGACCCAGTACTTC. Amino acids: CSASRGSHPYQETQYF.

This clonotype was seen repeatedly, ten times or more. The chain couples TRBV5-1 to TRBJ2-2, with D uncertain. This CDR3 comprises 12 residues. The V end lost 4 bases, the J end lost 6 bases, and 7 bases lay between the germline ends. Germline CDR1 SGHRS, CDR2 YFSETQ. The CDR3 loop is CASSPPPGELFF. DNA of the CDR3: TGCGCCAGCAGCCCTCCTCCCGGGGAGCTGTTTTTT.

This clonotype came up once. The rearrangement uses TRBV2 and TRBJ2-1; 11 positions agree with TRBD2. This CDR3 has 19 amino acids. Trimming cost V 0 bases and J 9 bases; bases outside gene matches: 16. Germline V gives CDR1 SNHLY, CDR2 FYNNEI. Here the CDR3 reads CASSEAPNMLAGGEIEQFF. Here the CDR3 DNA reads TGTGCCAGCAGTGAAGCCCCCAATATGCTAGCGGGAGGAGAAATTGAGCAGTTCTTC.

This rearrangement joins TRBV12-3 or TRBV12-4 to TRBJ2-1; the D is unclear. The ends were cut back, 1 base at V and 4 bases at J, with 11 bases in the middle. The CDR3 runs to 15 residues. The CDR3 DNA reads as TGTGCCAGCAGTTTAGTTAGGGCAGCATACAATGAGCAGTTCTTC. Amino acid sequence: CASSLVRAAYNEQFF.

J is TRBJ2-3 and V is TRBV5-1, with D perhaps matching TRBD2 (5 bases). Germline CDR1 reads SGHRS; CDR2 reads YFSETQ. V lost 5 bases and J 3 bases, leaving 7 bases between the germline ends. The CDR3 has 12 residues. The CDR3 DNA follows: TGCGCCAGCAGAAGGGAGACAGATACGCAGTATTTT. It yields the protein CASRRETDTQYF.

This clonotype was recorded a few times. V and J are TRBV29-1 and TRBJ1-3; D uncertain. Germline CDR1 reads SQVTM; CDR2 reads ANQGSEA. The ends were cut back, 6 bases at V and 3 bases at J, with 15 bases in the middle. This CDR3 contains 14 residues. The CDR3 nucleotides read TGCAGCGTCTGCCCTACAGCCTTTGGAAACACCATATATTTT. It codes for CSVCPTAFGNTIYF.

This clonotype turned up a few times. This chain connects TRBV4-1 to TRBJ2-3; D remains ambiguous. Germline assignment: CDR1 MGHRA and CDR2 YSYEKL. The CDR3 totals 19 residues. Trimming shortened V by 1 base and J by 0 bases, and 20 bases separated the two germline ends. The CDR3 sequence is CASSQGILRLLESTDTQYF. CDR3 coding DNA: TGCGCCAGCAGCCAAGGGATCCTGAGGCTTTTAGAGAGCACAGATACGCAGTATTTT.

This clonotype was seen a few times. This chain joins TRBV5-1 and TRBJ2-7, with 13 bases fitting TRBD2. Trimming at V came to 4 bases and at J to 6 bases, leaving 7 bases not matched to a gene. Germline values: CDR1 SGHRS, CDR2 YFSETQ. The CDR3 is 15 amino acids. The DNA of the CDR3 is TGCGCCAGCAGCCTGAGGACTAGCGGGAGTTCCGAGCAGTACTTC. Amino acid sequence: CASSLRTSGSSEQYF.

The chain has TRBV5-4 and TRBJ2-7, with a tentative D call TRBD2 (5 bases). The length of the CDR3 is 13 residues. Per the germline V gene, CDR1 is SGHNT and CDR2 is YYREEE (reference sequence). V dropped 6 bases and J dropped 2 bases, with 12 bases sitting between them. CDR3 amino acids: CASTRGVAYEQYF. The CDR3 DNA sequence: TGTGCCAGCACCCGGGGAGTGGCCTACGAGCAGTACTTC.

A few counts support this clonotype. The chain joins TRBV7-9 to TRBJ2-3, with a weak D call TRBD2 (5 bases). The CDR3 spans 17 residues. From germline, CDR1 is SEHNR and CDR2 FQNEAQ (reference sequence). The V end lost 5 bases, the J end lost 1 base, and 19 bases lay between the germline ends. The CDR3 spells CASSLGTLARGTDTQYF. For the CDR3, the DNA is TGTGCCAGCAGCCTCGGAACCTTAGCGCGGGGCACAGATACGCAGTATTTT. Based on the CDR3 plus reference TRBV7-9 and TRBJ2-3, the full variable domain is DTGVSQNPRHKITKRGQNVTFRCDPISEHNRLYWYRQTLGQGPEFLTYFQNEAQLEKSRLLSDRFSAERPKGSFSTLEIQRTEQGDSAMYLCASSLGTLARGTDTQYFGPGTRLTVL.

The V and J genes are TRBV5-1 and TRBJ2-1; D not resolved. Germline V lookup: CDR1 SGHRS, CDR2 YFSETQ. The V and J ends lost 4 bases and 6 bases respectively, with 17 bases between them. The CDR3 totals 15 residues. The CDR3 nucleotides read TGCGCCAGCAGCCCCTCTGTCACTATTATCAATGAGCAGTTCTTC. This sequence encodes CASSPSVTIINEQFF.

The rearrangement links TRBV15 to TRBJ2-2; D possibly uses TRBD1 or TRBD2 (5 bases each). The CDR3 is 18 residues long. Looked up from germline, CDR1 is LNHNV and CDR2 is YYDKDF (reference sequence). Trimming removed 5 bases from V and 6 bases from J, with 25 bases in between. The CDR3 DNA reads as TGTGCCACCAGCGACCGCTTCGGGACCTCAAGACGTCCCGGGGAGCTGTTTTTT. Translated, it gives CATSDRFGTSRRPGELFF.

V gene TRBV10-1 combines with J gene TRBJ2-2; 8 nucleotides agree with TRBD2. This CDR3 has 15 residues. V gave up 2 bases and J gave up 4 bases; unmatched junction bases: 3. Germline V gene data show CDR1 as WNHNN and CDR2 as SYGVQD (reference sequence). The CDR3 reads CASSETGGFTGELFF. In DNA, the CDR3 is TGCGCCAGCAGTGAGACGGGAGGGTTCACCGGGGAGCTGTTTTTT.

V and J are TRBV5-1 and TRBJ2-5; D is perhaps TRBD2 (5 bases). V dropped 0 bases and J dropped 2 bases, with 11 bases sitting between them. This CDR3 is 15 amino acids long. CDR1 and CDR2 (germline): SGHRS, YFSETQ. The CDR3 here is CASSLEEAAQETQYF. As DNA, the CDR3 is TGCGCCAGCAGCTTGGAAGAAGCGGCTCAAGAGACCCAGTACTTC.

This clonotype was detected only a few times. V gene TRBV9 combines with J gene TRBJ2-1; D is unclear. The V end was cut by 1 base, the J end by 7 bases, with 9 bases between. CDR1 is SGDLS and CDR2 is YYNGEE in the germline V gene. The CDR3 covers 13 residues. The CDR3 loop reads CASSVSRKNEQFF. The CDR3 DNA follows: TGTGCCAGCAGCGTAAGTAGGAAGAATGAGCAGTTCTTC.

This clonotype was detected a few times. The chain carries TRBV12-3 or TRBV12-4 and TRBJ2-7, with 7 bases identical to TRBD1. V lost 7 bases, J lost 4 bases, and 7 bases stayed unmatched. This CDR3 is built from 13 residues. The CDR3 loop reads CASNRDSRYEQYF. In nucleotides, the CDR3 is TGTGCCAGCAACCGGGACAGCCGTTACGAGCAGTACTTC.

This clonotype was detected a few times. The chain links TRBV4-2 to TRBJ1-4; TRBD1 matches at 7 bases. The CDR3 is 15 residues long. Germline-derived CDR1 and CDR2 are LGHNA and YNFKEQ. Unmatched junction bases numbered 8, after V lost 5 bases and J lost 5 bases. The CDR3 reads CASSYWGRGNEKLFF. CDR3 coding DNA: TGTGCCAGCAGCTACTGGGGCAGGGGGAATGAAAAACTGTTTTTT.

This clonotype showed up just a few times. The V and J genes are TRBV5-1 and TRBJ2-3; 7 bases map to TRBD1. The CDR3 has 14 amino acids. Germline V gene data show CDR1 as SGHRS and CDR2 as YFSETQ. The ends lost 4 bases at V and 2 bases at J; junction bases unmatched: 4. This CDR3 is CASSVGQHTDTQYF. Written as DNA, the CDR3 is TGCGCCAGCAGCGTGGGACAGCACACAGATACGCAGTATTTT.

In its sample, this clonotype was seen a few times. This chain joins TRBV3-1 and TRBJ1-1; D might be TRBD1 (5 bases). Trimming took off 1 base at V and 6 bases at J, with 12 bases between the two ends. The germline gives CDR1 LGHDT, CDR2 YNNKEL (reference sequence). The CDR3 is 14 residues long. CDR3 coding DNA: TGTGCCAGCAGCCAAGGTGGGGGACTCGCTGAAGCTTTCTTT. It specifies CASSQGGGLAEAFF.